The T cell receptor beta chain under discussion was sequenced for a study of cytomegalovirus exposure and HLA in healthy donors. As concerns this clone: Its cognate antigen is unknown.

The method was immunoSEQ multiplex PCR; TCRdb's version includes in-frame clones alone and lacks a portion of them. The repertoire holds approximately 280,000 clones, with 86% as singletons. Notes on the study in general: A few CMV-associated chains proved CMV antigen-specific in vitro. Overall, around 150 TCR beta chains were annotated as cytomegalovirus-associated.

From germline, CDR1 is KGHSH and CDR2 LQKENI. V was shortened by 5 bases and J by 4 bases, with 14 bases between the two germline ends. CDR3 length: 14 residues. The material sequenced was PBMCs. The genes are TRBV18 and TRBJ1-2; D might be TRBD1 (6 bases). The sequence came from a woman aged 18 to 35 in good health and CMV-seronegative. The chain's CDR3 is CASSNRDGSYGYTF. In DNA form, the CDR3 reads TGTGCCAGCTCAAACAGGGATGGGAGCTATGGCTACACCTTC.